The sequence of this TCR beta chain was determined in a study of blood T cell repertoires in COVID-19. Background on the study: Sites across the United States, Italy and Spain contributed samples from acute and convalescent COVID-19. The cDNA or gDNA used as material had been derived from T cells, B-cell-depleted T cells, or PBMCs.

As originally analysed: Amplification from reference gene primers served as the basis for estimated nucleated cell counts. The assay was immunoSEQ multiplex PCR, and TCRdb's table has in-frame clones only and misses some. The D gene and trimming were derived from the DNA, and the V and J assignments and clone size from that table. The sample shows 250,000 to 300,000 clones, about 83% of them seen only once. The CDR3 is made up of 14 amino acids. V lost 5 bases, J lost 5 bases, and 15 bases lay in between. Germline assignment: CDR1 SGHVS and CDR2 FQNEAQ. This TCR came from a man older than 75 with acute or convalescent COVID-19. Sequenced material: peripheral blood. The chain carries TRBV7-8 and TRBJ2-5, with TRBD1 as a possible D gene (5 bases). This CDR3 reads CASSPGLMGETQYF. The DNA of the CDR3 is TGTGCCAGCAGCCCAGGGCTTATGGGGGAGACCCAGTACTTC.